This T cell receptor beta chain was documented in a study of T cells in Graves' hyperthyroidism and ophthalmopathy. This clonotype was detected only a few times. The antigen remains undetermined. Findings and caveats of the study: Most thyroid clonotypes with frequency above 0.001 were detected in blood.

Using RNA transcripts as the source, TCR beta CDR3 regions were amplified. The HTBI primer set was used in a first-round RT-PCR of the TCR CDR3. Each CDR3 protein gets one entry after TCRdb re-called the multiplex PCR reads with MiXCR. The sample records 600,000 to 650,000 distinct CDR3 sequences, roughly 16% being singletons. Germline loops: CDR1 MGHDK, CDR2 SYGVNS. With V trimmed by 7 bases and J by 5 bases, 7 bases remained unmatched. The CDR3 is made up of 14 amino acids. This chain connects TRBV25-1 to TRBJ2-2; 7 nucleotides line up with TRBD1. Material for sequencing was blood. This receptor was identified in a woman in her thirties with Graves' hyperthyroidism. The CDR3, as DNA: TGTGCCAGCAACAGGGGCACGCAAACCGGGGAGCTGTTTTTT. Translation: CASNRGTQTGELFF.